The clone carrying this T cell receptor (beta chain) was seen a handful of times. Its antigen is as yet unknown. This specimen belongs to a study of OX40 agonist ivuxolimab in advanced cancers. Study overall: Earlier anti-PD-1, anti-PD-L1 or anti-CTLA-4 therapy was permitted; over 35% had received some. Points from the study as a whole: Dose levels from 0.1 to 3.0 mg/kg saw CD4+ and CD8+ blood T cells expand clonally by week 6. The average count of expanded clones was higher among CD8+ T cells than among CD4+.

Autoimmune disease history or systemic immunosuppression excluded patients. Repertoires were generated with immunoSEQ multiplex PCR, while TCRdb's copy carries only in-frame clones and drops some. The sample has around 76,000 clones, more than 65% seen once. Trimming left V 5 bases short and J 3 bases short, with 20 bases between. This CDR3 region has 17 residues. Per germline, CDR1 LGHNA and CDR2 YNFKEQ. The receptor's source is an adult with an advanced solid tumor such as melanoma, head and neck, liver or kidney cancer. This chain links TRBV4-2 with TRBJ1-3; possible D gene TRBD1, 6 bases. The source was CD4+ or CD8+ T cells sorted from blood, collected in a trial of the OX40 agonist ivuxolimab. As DNA, the CDR3 is TGTGCCAGCAGCGCCTCCTACAGGGCTTTAAGTGGAAACACCATATATTTT. Residues: CASSASYRALSGNTIYF.